The rows below give T cell receptor beta chains drawn from one sample of a study of neoadjuvant anti-PD-1 for oral cavity cancer. The assay was immunoSEQ multiplex PCR, and TCRdb's table has in-frame clones only and misses some. Of around 67,000 clones listed, around 85% are singletons. The specimen was PBMCs, collected after nivolumab (anti-PD-1) treatment. These receptors were taken from a person between 35 and 79 years old with oral cavity squamous cell carcinoma. The CDR3 runs from the conserved cysteine through the conserved F or W. Fields, in order: clone size, D gene, J gene, V gene, CDR3 protein, CDR3 DNA. The D gene is left open where the match is weak. Some rows mark clone size as missing; the rest say once, few, many or name a class of expanded clone.

>.|TRBD2|TRBJ2-7|TRBV19
CASSIEVLAGRYEQYF
TGTGCCAGTAGTATAGAGGTCCTAGCGGGGCGCTACGAGCAGTACTTC
>.|.|TRBJ1-3|TRBV5-1
CASSRLSGNTIYF
TGCGCCAGCAGCCGCCTCTCGGGAAACACCATATATTTT
>.|.|TRBJ2-7|TRBV11-2
CASSVDLDSYEQYF
TGTGCCAGCAGCGTGGACCTAGACTCCTACGAGCAGTACTTC
>.|TRBD2|TRBJ2-1|TRBV28
CASSGRGVYEQFF
TGTGCCAGCAGTGGTCGGGGGGTCTATGAGCAGTTCTTC
>.|.|TRBJ2-5|TRBV7-3
CASSLSGRRVAQETQYF
TGTGCCAGCAGCTTATCCGGTCGCCGGGTCGCCCAAGAGACCCAGTACTTC
>.|.|TRBJ2-6|TRBV5-1
CASSQMPGSGANVLTF
TGCGCCAGCAGCCAAATGCCGGGCTCTGGGGCCAACGTCCTGACTTTC
>.|.|TRBJ2-2|TRBV6-1
CASKVDRAITGELFF
TGTGCCAGCAAAGTGGACCGAGCGATCACCGGGGAGCTGTTTTTT
>.|.|TRBJ1-1|TRBV5-1
CASSIQGRRTEAFF
TGCGCCAGCAGCATACAAGGCCGGAGGACTGAAGCTTTCTTT
>.|TRBD2|TRBJ2-1|TRBV5-1
CASSLTSRPNEQFF
TGCGCCAGCAGCCTGACTAGCCGGCCCAATGAGCAGTTCTTC
>once|.|TRBJ2-1|TRBV19
CASSIFSTSVKSEQFF
TGTGCCAGTAGTATTTTCTCTACCAGTGTGAAGAGTGAGCAGTTCTTC
>.|TRBD2|TRBJ2-3|TRBV10-1
CASSDGLAGYKDTQYF
TGCGCCAGCAGTGATGGACTAGCGGGATATAAAGATACGCAGTATTTT
>.|.|TRBJ2-1|TRBV7-8
CASSPSYRGSSYNEQFF
TGTGCCAGCAGCCCCTCCTATCGGGGGAGCTCCTACAATGAGCAGTTCTTC
>few|.|TRBJ2-2|TRBV7-6
CASSLPYGGLGELFF
TGTGCCAGCAGCTTACCTTATGGGGGCCTCGGGGAGCTGTTTTTT
>.|.|TRBJ2-7|TRBV5-1
CASSLNTPYEQYF
TGCGCCAGCAGCTTGAACACTCCTTACGAGCAGTACTTC
>once|TRBD1|TRBJ2-2|TRBV27
CASSKLWDRDTGELFF
TGTGCCAGCAGTAAATTATGGGACAGGGATACCGGGGAGCTGTTTTTT
>.|.|TRBJ1-1|TRBV15
CATSRERVTHTEAFF
TGTGCCACCAGCAGAGAAAGGGTGACACACACTGAAGCTTTCTTT
>.|TRBD2|TRBJ2-7|TRBV6-9
CARGIRRGCSYEQYF
TGTGCCAGGGGAATAAGGCGGGGGTGTTCCTACGAGCAGTACTTC
>.|TRBD1|TRBJ1-6|TRBV2
CASNRDRVNSPLHF
TGTGCCAGCAACCGAGACAGGGTCAATTCACCCCTCCACTTT